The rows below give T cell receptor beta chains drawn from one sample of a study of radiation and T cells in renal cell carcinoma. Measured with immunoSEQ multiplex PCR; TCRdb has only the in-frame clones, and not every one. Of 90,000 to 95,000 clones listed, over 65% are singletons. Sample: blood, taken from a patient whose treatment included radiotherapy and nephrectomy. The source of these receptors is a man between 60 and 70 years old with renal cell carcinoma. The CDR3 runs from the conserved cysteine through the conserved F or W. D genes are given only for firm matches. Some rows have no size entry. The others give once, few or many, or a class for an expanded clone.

CASSPGTGRMNTEAFF TGTGCCAGCAGTCCGGGGACAGGCCGTATGAACACTGAAGCTTTCTTT TRBV28 . TRBJ1-1 TRBD1
CASSQVQGLFTDTQYF TGCGCCAGCAGCCAAGTCCAGGGCCTATTCACAGATACGCAGTATTTT TRBV4-1 . TRBJ2-3 .
CASGQGVFGNTIYF TGTGCCAGCGGGCAGGGGGTTTTTGGAAACACCATATATTTT TRBV28 . TRBJ1-3 TRBD1
CASSFGTSGRSSYEQYF TGCGCCAGCAGCTTTGGGACTAGCGGGAGGAGCTCCTACGAGCAGTACTTC TRBV5-1 . TRBJ2-7 TRBD2
CASSLVGRPDTQYF TGTGCCAGCAGCTTGGTCGGGAGGCCAGATACGCAGTATTTT TRBV5-6 once TRBJ2-3 TRBD2
CASSLEVGFKYQETQYF TGCGCCAGCAGCTTGGAGGTGGGCTTTAAGTACCAAGAGACCCAGTACTTC TRBV5-1 . TRBJ2-5 .
CASSFLRGPYNEQFF TGTGCCAGCAGCTTCCTGCGGGGGCCCTACAATGAGCAGTTCTTC TRBV11-1 . TRBJ2-1 .
CAWASQNQPQHF TGTGCCTGGGCCTCCCAGAATCAGCCCCAGCATTTT TRBV30 . TRBJ1-5 .
CASSHGTGNQPQHF TGTGCCAGCAGTCACGGGACAGGCAATCAGCCCCAGCATTTT TRBV6-1 . TRBJ1-5 TRBD1
CASSYWGTGEETQYF TGTGCCAGCAGCTACTGGGGGACAGGGGAAGAGACCCAGTACTTC TRBV7-2 . TRBJ2-5 TRBD1
CASSHSPYEQYF TGCGCCAGCAGTCATTCCCCCTACGAGCAGTACTTC TRBV10-2 . TRBJ2-7 .
CASSQDRLFFSDEQYF TGCGCCAGCAGCCAAGATCGACTCTTCTTCTCGGACGAGCAGTACTTC TRBV4-1 . TRBJ2-7 .
CASLTGGGNTEAFF TGTGCCAGCTTGACAGGGGGCGGGAACACTGAAGCTTTCTTT TRBV28 . TRBJ1-1 TRBD1
CASIFGERREQYF TGTGCCAGCATTTTTGGGGAGAGACGCGAGCAGTACTTC TRBV6-1 . TRBJ2-7 .
CASSQVLGATEQYF TGTGCCAGCAGCCAAGTGTTAGGAGCAACCGAGCAGTACTTC TRBV14 . TRBJ2-7 .
CASSGQDTGELFF TGTGCCAGCAGCGGACAGGACACCGGGGAGCTGTTTTTT TRBV5-5 . TRBJ2-2 TRBD1
CASSPEYRGDTEAFF TGTGCCAGCTCACCAGAGTATAGGGGTGACACTGAAGCTTTCTTT TRBV18 . TRBJ1-1 .
CASSLGQGFSNEQFF TGCGCCAGCAGCTTGGGACAGGGATTTAGCAATGAGCAGTTCTTC TRBV5-1 . TRBJ2-1 TRBD1
CASSLAADTQYF TGTGCCAGCAGCTTAGCTGCAGATACGCAGTATTTT TRBV7-9 . TRBJ2-3 .
CASSSPRRRNQPQHF TGTGCCAGCAGTAGCCCCCGGAGGCGCAATCAGCCCCAGCATTTT TRBV28 few TRBJ1-5 .
CASSIARGYAYGYTF TGTGCCAGTAGTATAGCCAGGGGGTATGCCTATGGCTACACCTTC TRBV19 . TRBJ1-2 TRBD1
CASSPTPGTQYF TGTGCCAGCAGTCCCACCCCGGGGACCCAGTACTTC TRBV27 . TRBJ2-5 .
CASGQGGYTF TGTGCCAGCGGACAGGGAGGCTACACCTTC TRBV28 . TRBJ1-2 TRBD1
CASSQGASTYNEQFF TGCGCCAGCAGCCAAGGGGCCTCAACCTACAATGAGCAGTTCTTC TRBV4-3 . TRBJ2-1 .
CASSFRSGGYGYTF TGTGCCAGTAGTTTCAGGTCGGGCGGCTATGGCTACACCTTC TRBV19 . TRBJ1-2 .
CAGGTAIYGYTF TGTGCCGGAGGGACAGCGATCTATGGCTACACCTTC TRBV28 once TRBJ1-2 TRBD1
CAWSEGEQYF TGTGCCTGGAGTGAGGGTGAGCAGTACTTC TRBV30 . TRBJ2-7 .
CASSSGQSVYGYTF TGTGCCAGCAGTTCTGGACAGTCCGTCTATGGCTACACCTTC TRBV25-1 . TRBJ1-2 .
CASSVGQGIGELFF TGTGCCAGCAGTGTGGGCCAGGGGATAGGGGAGCTGTTTTTT TRBV2 once TRBJ2-2 .
CASGGTRSQSNEQFF TGTGCCAGCGGGGGGACTAGATCCCAATCGAATGAGCAGTTCTTC TRBV27 . TRBJ2-1 TRBD2
CASSLDPSGNTIYF TGCGCCAGCAGCTTGGATCCCTCTGGAAACACCATATATTTT TRBV5-1 . TRBJ1-3 .
CASSIALGTGGSYGYTF TGTGCCAGTAGTATAGCCCTCGGGACAGGGGGAAGCTATGGCTACACCTTC TRBV19 many TRBJ1-2 TRBD1
CASSSPGTSQETQYF TGTGCCAGCAGCTCCCCCGGGACTAGCCAAGAGACCCAGTACTTC TRBV7-9 . TRBJ2-5 TRBD2
CSVETRTSGRFDEQFF TGCAGCGTAGAAACAAGGACTAGCGGGAGGTTTGATGAGCAGTTCTTC TRBV29-1 once TRBJ2-1 TRBD2
CARPNSGSPYNEQFF TGTGCCAGGCCGAATAGCGGGAGTCCGTACAATGAGCAGTTCTTC TRBV6-1 . TRBJ2-1 TRBD2
CASSEARLAGSFEQFF TGTGCCAGCAGTGAAGCAAGGCTAGCGGGATCATTTGAGCAGTTCTTC TRBV2 . TRBJ2-1 TRBD2
CASSPQGLGQPQHF TGTGCCAGCAGTCCCCAGGGGTTGGGGCAGCCCCAGCATTTT TRBV25-1 . TRBJ1-5 .
CASSSPGTGPNTEAFF TGTGCCAGCAGCAGTCCCGGGACAGGGCCGAACACTGAAGCTTTCTTT TRBV28 . TRBJ1-1 TRBD1
CASSYGGTGSSPPSYEQYF TGTGCCAGCAGCTACGGCGGGACAGGGTCTTCCCCTCCCTCCTACGAGCAGTACTTC TRBV7-9 . TRBJ2-7 TRBD1
CASSPGTGVLAFF TGTGCCAGCAGCCCCGGGACGGGGGTTTTGGCTTTCTTT TRBV11-2 . TRBJ1-1 .
CASSVASSYEQYF TGTGCCAGCAGTGTCGCCAGCTCCTACGAGCAGTACTTC TRBV6-1 once TRBJ2-7 .
CAWSVNGPVSSYNEQFF TGTGCCTGGAGTGTAAATGGGCCCGTCAGCTCCTACAATGAGCAGTTCTTC TRBV30 . TRBJ2-1 .
CASSLGWQGNQPQHF TGTGCCAGCAGTTTAGGATGGCAGGGCAATCAGCCCCAGCATTTT TRBV27 . TRBJ1-5 .
CASSIQLLAGGLAEQYF TGTGCCAGTAGTATTCAATTATTGGCGGGAGGGCTCGCCGAGCAGTACTTC TRBV19 . TRBJ2-7 TRBD2
CASSEGDRFKGYTF TGTGCCAGCAGTGAAGGGGACAGGTTTAAGGGCTACACCTTC TRBV2 . TRBJ1-2 TRBD1
CASSYAGYEAYEQYF TGTGCCAGCAGCTACGCCGGGTATGAGGCCTACGAGCAGTACTTC TRBV6-5 . TRBJ2-7 .
CASSSMIGGSYGYTF TGTGCCAGCAGCTCGATGATAGGGGGGAGCTATGGCTACACCTTC TRBV5-4 . TRBJ1-2 .
CASSSTGRGNEQFF TGTGCCAGCAGCTCCACCGGCAGAGGCAATGAGCAGTTCTTC TRBV7-9 . TRBJ2-1 .
CSAGTSAIDTQYF TGCAGCGCAGGGACTAGCGCGATAGATACGCAGTATTTT TRBV29-1 . TRBJ2-3 TRBD2